The 10 T cell receptor beta chains below all came from one sample that was sequenced in a study of cytomegalovirus exposure and HLA in healthy donors. Use of 60 Vbeta and 13 Jbeta primers characterized the PCR. Profiled with immunoSEQ multiplex PCR; TCRdb holds only in-frame clones, not every one. This table holds more than 200,000 clones, roughly 70% found once. Material: PBMCs. Source of these receptors: a man aged 35 to 55 in good health and CMV-seropositive.

V gene TRBV7-8 combines with J gene TRBJ2-5; 8 positions agree with TRBD2. The length of the CDR3 is 18 residues. Germline V CDR1 and CDR2: SGHVS, FQNEAQ. Unmatched junction bases numbered 17, after V lost 4 bases and J lost 4 bases. The CDR3 loop reads CASSSPGTRDPTTETQYF. In DNA form, the CDR3 reads TGTGCCAGCAGCTCTCCCGGGACTAGAGACCCTACGACAGAGACCCAGTACTTC.

This clone was detected only a few times. The gene calls are TRBV27 and TRBJ2-5, with 11 bases fitting TRBD1. Matching the DNA end better, TRBJ2-7 makes the J call doubtful. Germline V gene data show CDR1 as MNHEY and CDR2 as SMNVEV (reference sequence). The CDR3 runs 15 residues. CDR3 sequence: CASRSRGTGGVEQYF. CDR3 nucleotide sequence: TGTGCCAGCAGGTCACGCGGGACAGGGGGGGTCGAGCAGTACTTC.

In its sample, this clone was seen a few times. This chain uses TRBV11-2 with TRBJ2-7; TRBD1 agrees at 7 bases. The CDR3 has 13 amino acids. Germline CDR1 is SGHAT and CDR2 is FQNNGV. V lost 5 bases to trimming and J lost 3 bases; unmatched junction nucleotides: 4. Written as DNA, the CDR3 is TGTGCCAGCAGCCTGCGACAGGGCTACGAGCAGTACTTC. As protein: CASSLRQGYEQYF.

Written as DNA, the CDR3 is TGCACCAGCAGCCATGGAGAAGCGACGGAGACCCAGTACTTC. Translation gives CTSSHGEATETQYF. This sequence joins TRBV1 and TRBJ2-5; no check of the table's D call, TRBD2, against the DNA was made. TRBV1 is a listed pseudogene. The CDR3 loop spans 14 amino acids.

The chain has TRBV4-1 and TRBJ1-1; 9 bases line up with TRBD1. V was clipped by 5 bases and J by 4 bases; unmatched bases: 8. This CDR3 comprises 15 residues. Germline assignment: CDR1 MGHRA and CDR2 YSYEKL. CDR3 protein: CASSSTGGWGTEAFF. The DNA for the CDR3 is TGCGCCAGCAGCTCTACAGGGGGCTGGGGCACTGAAGCTTTCTTT.

This chain links TRBV5-4 with TRBJ2-5; D is undetermined. This CDR3 comprises 12 residues. V was clipped by 6 bases and J by 5 bases, with 11 bases between them. CDR1 and CDR2 from the germline V gene are SGHNT and YYREEE (reference sequence). CDR3 amino acids: CASTATGETQYF. In DNA, the CDR3 is TGTGCCAGCACCGCAACCGGGGAGACCCAGTACTTC.

V gene TRBV6-6 combines with J gene TRBJ2-3; tentatively, D is TRBD2 (6 bases). Trimming cost V 5 bases and J 0 bases, with 15 bases left between them. This CDR3 comprises 16 residues. CDR1 and CDR2 from the germline V gene are MNHNY and SVGAGI (reference sequence). CDR3 protein: CASSTGTLLSTDTQYF. The CDR3 region has the DNA TGTGCCAGCAGTACCGGGACTCTCCTTAGCACAGATACGCAGTATTTT.

The gene calls are TRBV19 and TRBJ2-2, with a possible D match to TRBD1 (6 bases). There are 14 residues in the CDR3. Between the trimmed V and J ends, which lost 5 bases and 7 bases, there was a span of 14 bases. Germline V CDR1 and CDR2: LNHDA, SQIVND (reference sequence). The CDR3 DNA reads TGTGCCAGTAGTCTTACAGGGTACGACGGGGAGCTGTTTTTT. This gives the protein CASSLTGYDGELFF.

The genes are TRBV10-3 and TRBJ1-5; D unresolved. The germline gives CDR1 ENHRY, CDR2 SYGVKD. The CDR3 has 12 amino acids. V lost 6 bases to trimming and J lost 3 bases, with 6 bases between them. DNA for the CDR3: TGTGCCATCAGGGCAGACAATCAGCCCCAGCATTTT. Translating it yields CAIRADNQPQHF.

The chain couples TRBV28 to TRBJ2-6, with unresolved D. From germline, CDR1 is MDHEN and CDR2 SYDVKM. Trimming shortened V by 4 bases and J by 0 bases, and 19 bases separated the two germline ends. The CDR3 covers 19 residues. In nucleotides, the CDR3 is TGTGCCAGCAGTTCCCCTTCGCCCTCCAGGCACTCTGGGGCCAACGTCCTGACTTTC. It encodes CASSSPSPSRHSGANVLTF.